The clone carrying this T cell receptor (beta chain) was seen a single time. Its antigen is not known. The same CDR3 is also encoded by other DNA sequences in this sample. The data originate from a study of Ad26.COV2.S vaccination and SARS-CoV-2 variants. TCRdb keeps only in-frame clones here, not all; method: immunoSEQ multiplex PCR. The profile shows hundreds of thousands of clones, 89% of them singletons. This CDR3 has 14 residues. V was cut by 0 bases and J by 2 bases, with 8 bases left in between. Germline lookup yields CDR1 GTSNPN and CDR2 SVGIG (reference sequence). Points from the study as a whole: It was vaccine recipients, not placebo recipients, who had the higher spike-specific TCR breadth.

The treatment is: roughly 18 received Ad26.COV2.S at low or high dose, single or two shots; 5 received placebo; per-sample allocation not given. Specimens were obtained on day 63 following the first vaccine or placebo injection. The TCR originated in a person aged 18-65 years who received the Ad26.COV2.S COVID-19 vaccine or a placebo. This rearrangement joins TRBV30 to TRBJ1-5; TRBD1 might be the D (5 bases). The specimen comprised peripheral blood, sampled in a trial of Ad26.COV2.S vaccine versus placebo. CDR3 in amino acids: CAWSVLQGNQPQHF. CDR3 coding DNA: TGTGCCTGGAGTGTATTACAGGGCAATCAGCCCCAGCATTTT.